The next 8 T cell receptor beta chains were all read from a single sample in a study of cytotoxic CD8 clonotypes in ibrutinib-treated CLL. Assay: immunoSEQ multiplex PCR; the TCRdb copy retains only in-frame clones and omits some. This table has roughly 180,000 clones, 72% appearing once. Material: PBMCs, obtained after 24 months of ibrutinib treatment. Source of these receptors: a human donor with chronic lymphocytic leukemia.

The chain is built from TRBV7-9 and TRBJ2-7; 11 bases map to TRBD2. The CDR3 sequence is 14 residues long. J was trimmed by 9 bases and V by 2 bases; bases with no gene match: 6. From germline, CDR1 is SEHNR and CDR2 FQNEAQ (reference sequence). The CDR3 DNA sequence: TGTGCCAGCAGCTTACTAGCGGGAGGTGGCGCGCAGTACTTC. Translation: CASSLLAGGGAQYF.

This chain joins TRBV19 and TRBJ2-7, with D perhaps given as TRBD1 or TRBD2 (5 bases each). The V end lost 8 bases, the J end lost 0 bases, and 11 bases lay between the germline ends. CDR3 length: 13 amino acids. Per germline, CDR1 LNHDA and CDR2 SQIVND (reference sequence). The CDR3 sequence: CASAGTVSYEQYF. As DNA, the CDR3 is TGTGCCAGTGCCGGGACGGTCTCCTACGAGCAGTACTTC.

This chain connects TRBV7-9 to TRBJ2-1; 9 bases fit TRBD2. In germline, CDR1 is SEHNR, CDR2 FQNEAQ (reference sequence). The CDR3 loop spans 11 amino acids. The V gene end was trimmed by 4 bases and the J gene end by 13 bases; junction bases not matched to a gene: 2. This CDR3 is CASSSGLAQFF. The CDR3 nucleotides are TGTGCCAGCAGCTCGGGACTAGCTCAGTTCTTC.

V gene TRBV4-1 combines with J gene TRBJ2-1, with 7 bases that match TRBD2. With 1 base clipped from V and 10 bases from J, the junction kept 7 bases outside the gene matches. CDR1 MGHRA and CDR2 YSYEKL come from the germline V gene. The CDR3 is 14 residues long. The CDR3, as DNA: TGCGCCAGCAGCCAAGGGAGACTAGCTGGCGAGCAGTTCTTC. Protein product: CASSQGRLAGEQFF.

This clone came up a few times. The chain recombines TRBV5-1 with TRBJ1-2; weak D call: TRBD1 (6 bases). Germline CDR1 SGHRS, CDR2 YFSETQ. Trimming stripped 4 bases from V and 3 bases from J, with 10 bases between. The CDR3 contains 13 residues. The CDR3 sequence: CASSPSGDYGYTF. The CDR3 coding sequence is TGCGCCAGCAGCCCTTCAGGGGACTATGGCTACACCTTC.

This chain connects TRBV2 to TRBJ2-1; 10 bases line up with TRBD1. CDR3 size: 15 residues. Germline V lookup: CDR1 SNHLY, CDR2 FYNNEI. V dropped 7 bases and J dropped 9; count of bases not matched to a gene: 12. CDR3 coding DNA: TGTGCCAGCACCGAAGGCTACGGGGACAGGGGTGAGCAGTTCTTC. Protein product: CASTEGYGDRGEQFF.

This clone was observed once. The rearrangement joins TRBV5-1 to TRBJ2-2; TRBD2 is a possible D gene (5 bases). The CDR3 runs 14 residues. Germline V gene data show CDR1 as SGHRS and CDR2 as YFSETQ. Trimming left V 7 bases short and J 5 bases short, with 15 bases between. The CDR3 nucleotides read TGCGCCAGCGTTCCAGAGGGATGGACCGGGGAGCTGTTTTTT. As protein: CASVPEGWTGELFF.

This clone appeared once. V is TRBV6-5 and J is TRBJ2-7, with D tentatively TRBD2 (7 bases). Trimming cost V 6 bases and J 0 bases, with 15 bases left between them. This CDR3 region has 15 residues. Germline V gives CDR1 MNHEY, CDR2 SVGAGI. CDR3 sequence (DNA): TGTGCCAGCAGAAACAGCGGGACACTCTCCTACGAGCAGTACTTC. Residues: CASRNSGTLSYEQYF.